Shown below are 9 T cell receptor beta chains from a single sample sequenced in a study of T cells in localized non-small cell lung cancer (dated by TCRdb to between 2020 and 2021). Library construction relied on the immunoSEQ multiplex PCR assay. The table was pulled from immuneACCESS by TCRdb, which kept in-frame rearrangements only. Such tables lose some clones; where checked, under half of the loss comes from unresolved V genes, and the rest has no known cause. In all, the sample holds about 59,000 clones, and roughly 90% of those were seen once. Just under 20% of the sample is taken by the ten largest. The sample here was peripheral blood, taken before any cancer treatment. Receptor source: a man between 40 and 75 years old with stage I lung adenocarcinoma.

The chain uses TRBV12-5 and TRBJ2-5; D not resolved. CDR3 length: 16 amino acids. V dropped 0 bases and J dropped 2 bases, with 13 bases sitting between them. Per germline, CDR1 LGHNT and CDR2 FRNRAP. The CDR3 region has the DNA TGTGCTAGTGGTTTGGTAAAAAATAACAGACAAGAGACCCAGTACTTC. Amino acids: CASGLVKNNRQETQYF.

This chain joins TRBV6-5 and TRBJ2-7, with D tentatively TRBD1 (5 bases). V was pared by 6 bases and J by 0 bases, with 15 bases between. Per the germline V gene, CDR1 is MNHEY and CDR2 is SVGAGI. This CDR3 has 15 amino acids. The DNA for the CDR3 is TGTGCCAGCAGATTCGGACACCAGAGCTCCTACGAGCAGTACTTC. Translating gives CASRFGHQSSYEQYF.

This chain connects TRBV5-6 to TRBJ2-7, with TRBD1 identical over 9 bases. Per the germline V gene, CDR1 is SGHDT and CDR2 is YYEEEE. J was trimmed by 4 bases and V by 4 bases; bases with no gene match: 6. This CDR3 contains 14 residues. CDR3 nucleotide sequence: TGTGCCAGCAGCCCGGGACAGGGAGGGTACGAGCAGTACTTC. Its translation is CASSPGQGGYEQYF.

V and J are TRBV5-1 and TRBJ2-1; perhaps D is TRBD1 or TRBD2 (5 bases each). The germline gives CDR1 SGHRS, CDR2 YFSETQ. The CDR3 contains 16 residues. With 3 bases removed from V and 0 bases from J, the gap between germline ends came to 13 bases. The CDR3 loop is CASSWAAGSSYNEQFF. CDR3 coding DNA: TGCGCCAGCAGCTGGGCCGCAGGGAGCTCCTACAATGAGCAGTTCTTC. Based on the CDR3 plus reference TRBV5-1 and TRBJ2-1, the full variable domain is KAGVTQTPRYLIKTRGQQVTLSCSPISGHRSVSWYQQTPGQGLQFLFEYFSETQRNKGNFPGRFSGRQFSNSRSEMNVSTLELGDSALYLCASSWAAGSSYNEQFFGPGTRLTVL.

V is TRBV18 and J is TRBJ2-1; 10 bases fit TRBD1. V shed 3 bases and J 3 bases; nucleotides not matched to a gene: 8. Per germline, CDR1 KGHSH and CDR2 LQKENI. CDR3 length: 17 residues. CDR3 bases: TGTGCCAGCTCACCGCCAGTCGGACAGGGGGTCTACAATGAGCAGTTCTTC. Its protein is CASSPPVGQGVYNEQFF. Variable domain in full (rest from reference TRBV18 and TRBJ2-1): NAGVMQNPRHLVRRRGQEARLRCSPMKGHSHVYWYRQLPEEGLKFMVYLQKENIIDESGMPKERFSAEFPKEGPSILRIQQVVRGDSAAYFCASSPPVGQGVYNEQFFGPGTRLTVL.

The CDR3 DNA reads as TGTGCCAGCTCGACGAACATGAACACTGAAGCTTTCTTT. Translating it yields CASSTNMNTEAFF. The chain couples TRBV6-5 to TRBJ1-1; D uncertain. Germline lookup yields CDR1 MNHEY and CDR2 SVGAGI. The CDR3 spans 13 residues. The germline V and J ends were trimmed by 8 bases and 0 bases, with 10 bases remaining between them.

This clone appeared once. CDR3 coding DNA: TGTGCCAGCAGGATAGCGGGAGGAAAAGAGACCCAGTACTTC. This translates into CASRIAGGKETQYF. This chain links TRBV13 with TRBJ2-5, with 10 bases aligning to TRBD2. Germline trimming cut 6 bases from V and 3 bases from J; bases unmatched to any gene: 4. CDR3 size: 14 residues. Germline lookup yields CDR1 PRHDT and CDR2 FYEKMQ (reference sequence).

The chain employs TRBV10-1 and TRBJ1-4, with no clear D. The germline V gene encodes CDR1 WNHNN and CDR2 SYGVQD (reference sequence). V was shortened by 9 bases and J by 11 bases, with 10 bases between the two germline ends. The CDR3 extends over 10 amino acids. CDR3: CARGLAKLFF. Here the CDR3 DNA reads TGCGCCAGGGGGTTGGCGAAACTGTTTTTT.

The chain carries TRBV7-9 and TRBJ1-2; no clear D. The germline V and J ends were trimmed by 3 bases and 4 bases, with 6 bases remaining between them. CDR3 size: 12 residues. CDR1 and CDR2 (germline): SEHNR, FQNEAQ (reference sequence). The CDR3 spells CASSFPGYGYTF. As DNA, the CDR3 is TGTGCCAGCAGCTTTCCCGGCTATGGCTACACCTTC.